This T cell receptor beta chain was obtained from a study of T cells in Graves' hyperthyroidism and ophthalmopathy. Template material for amplifying TCR beta CDR3 regions consisted of RNA transcripts. A first-round RT-PCR of the TCR CDR3 used the HTBI primer set. MiXCR, run by TCRdb on the multiplex PCR reads, gives a single entry per CDR3 protein. The sample gives 400,000 to 450,000 distinct CDR3 sequences, roughly 14% of which show up once; approximately 13% is in the top ten. This clonotype has at least ten counts. Trimming pared 2 bases from V and 1 base from J, leaving 11 bases between. Germline V lookup: CDR1 SGDLS, CDR2 YYNGEE. This CDR3 contains 15 residues.

The specimen was blood. This TCR was recovered from a man aged 18-30 years with Graves' ophthalmopathy. The V call is TRBV9, the J call TRBJ2-3, with a possible D match to TRBD2 (6 bases). The CDR3 is CASSVEGGGTDTQYF. CDR3 nucleotide sequence: TGTGCCAGCAGCGTGGAGGGCGGAGGCACAGATACGCAGTATTTT.